This section outlines one T cell receptor beta chain sequence together with its context. Germline V gene sequence: CDR1 LNHDA, CDR2 SQIVND (reference sequence). This CDR3 has 14 amino acids. Trimming removed 11 bases from V and 4 bases from J, with 20 bases in between. Using immunoSEQ multiplex PCR, the repertoire was profiled, and TCRdb retains in-frame clones only, with some absent. The sample has about 110,000 clones; about nine tenths are singletons. These data are taken from a study of blood T cell repertoires in COVID-19. The overall study: Samples taken during acute and convalescent COVID-19 were collected in the United States, Italy and Spain.

The receptor was isolated from a human donor in a cohort sampled during active COVID-19. The specimen was peripheral blood. The V call is TRBV19, the J call TRBJ1-2; D gene uncertain. The CDR3 DNA reads TGTGCCGCCTCACCGGGAGGGTGGGCCTATGGCTACACCTTC. Amino acid sequence: CAASPGGWAYGYTF.